This T cell receptor beta chain was obtained from a study of blood T cell repertoires in COVID-19. The overall study: There were acute and convalescent COVID-19 samples, and they came from the United States, Italy and Spain.

Assignments of participants to cohorts depended upon their own reported clinical history. Donors in Cohort 3 who had recovered were those with two negative PCRs, healthcare professional clearance, or resolution of their symptoms. For this clone: Other DNA sequences from this sample encode an identical CDR3 as well.

In the authors' workflow: Cell counts per sample came from amplifying reference gene primers. The data were produced by immunoSEQ multiplex PCR, yet TCRdb's version contains in-frame clones alone and is incomplete. V and J calls and clone size are as listed in that table; D and trimming were resolved from the DNA. Here the sample spans 200,000 to 250,000 clones, 75% to 85% being singletons. Material for sequencing was PBMCs or T cells enriched from blood (not recorded which). The TCR originated in a man aged 40-49 years who had recovered from COVID-19.

The CDR3 DNA sequence: TGCGCCAGCAGTGGGACAGGGGACTATGGCTACACCTTC. Translation gives CASSGTGDYGYTF. The gene calls are TRBV10-2 and TRBJ1-2, with TRBD1 matching over 9 bases. After removal of 4 bases from V and 3 bases from J, the junction contained 0 bases not matched to a gene. The CDR3 covers 13 residues. The V gene's germline CDR1 is WSHSY and CDR2 SAAADI.